The clone carrying this T cell receptor (beta chain) was counted a few times. CDR3 length: 16 amino acids. Germline V gene sequence: CDR1 MNHEY, CDR2 SMNVEV (reference sequence). Trimming took 7 bases from V and 10 from J, leaving 25 bases between them. This sample is drawn from a study of early T cells in non-severe SARS-CoV-2 infection. Across the study: Whole-blood bulk RNA, unsorted, was sequenced, and chains were unpaired.

Individual cDNA molecules carried attached unique molecular identifiers. TCRdb reanalysed the 5' RACE reads using MiXCR and keeps one entry per CDR3 protein. The sample consists of roughly 100,000 distinct CDR3 sequences, about 12% of them appearing once. This TCR was sampled from an adult who was a healthcare worker with PCR-confirmed SARS-CoV-2 infection or an uninfected control (not recorded which). The rearrangement links TRBV27 to TRBJ1-4, with D maybe TRBD1 (5 bases). The sequenced sample was whole blood. CDR3 sequence (DNA): TGTGCCAGCAAAACTCCGGCCGTCGGGGCAGTCTCAAAACTGTTTTTT. Translation gives CASKTPAVGAVSKLFF.